A single sample gave rise to the 3 T cell receptor beta chains below, sequenced in a study of cytomegalovirus exposure and HLA in healthy donors. PCR involved 60 Vbeta and 13 Jbeta primers. Clones were sequenced by immunoSEQ multiplex PCR, and TCRdb holds only the in-frame ones, with some missing. The data show 90,000 to 120,000 clones, with around 80% seen just once and about 4% held by the top ten. The sequenced material came from PBMCs. All receptors derive from a woman in her forties or fifties in good health and CMV-seropositive.

A word on this clone: Germline is not matched at one junction end, which may reflect a read error. This chain joins TRBV7-9 and TRBJ2-5; tentative D call: TRBD2 (6 bases). The germline V gene has CDR1 SEHNR and CDR2 FQNEAQ (reference sequence). CDR3 size: 15 residues. In DNA, the CDR3 is TGTTCCAGCAGCTTAGCGGCAGCCGGCGGTCGGACCCAGTACTTC. Translated: CSSSLAAAGGRTQYF.

The chain employs TRBV9 and TRBJ2-1, with 10 bases lining up with TRBD2. Germline V lookup: CDR1 SGDLS, CDR2 YYNGEE. V lost 3 bases, J lost 8 bases, and 8 bases stayed unmatched. This CDR3 contains 15 residues. The CDR3 loop reads CASSALAGVSDEQFF. Written as DNA, the CDR3 is TGTGCCAGCAGCGCCCTAGCGGGAGTATCGGATGAGCAGTTCTTC.

The chain links TRBV5-1 to TRBJ2-3; unclear D gene. In germline, CDR1 is SGHRS, CDR2 YFSETQ. The CDR3 spans 13 residues. V was pared by 4 bases and J by 4 bases, with 10 bases between. Written as DNA, the CDR3 is TGCGCCAGCAGCCCCTACCCCGCAGATACGCAGTATTTT. This sequence encodes CASSPYPADTQYF. The whole variable domain, remainder taken from reference TRBV5-1 and TRBJ2-3, is KAGVTQTPRYLIKTRGQQVTLSCSPISGHRSVSWYQQTPGQGLQFLFEYFSETQRNKGNFPGRFSGRQFSNSRSEMNVSTLELGDSALYLCASSPYPADTQYFGPGTRLTVL.